This TCR beta chain was found in a study of cytomegalovirus exposure and HLA in healthy donors. The CDR3 is 15 amino acids. The V gene lost 1 base and the J gene lost 2 bases, with 11 bases spanning the gap. Germline CDR1 is GTSNPN and CDR2 is SVGIG (reference sequence). Primers for the PCR totalled 60 Vbeta and 13 Jbeta. TCRdb's copy holds only in-frame clones and misses some; the assay was immunoSEQ multiplex PCR. This table has 120,000 or so clones, approximately 80% appearing once. The origin of this receptor is a male donor in good health and CMV-seronegative. This chain uses TRBV30 with TRBJ1-4, with D maybe TRBD1 (6 bases). The sample comprised PBMCs. This chain's CDR3 is CAWSGGGRTNEKLFF. The CDR3 DNA reads TGTGCCTGGAGTGGAGGGGGACGGACTAATGAAAAACTGTTTTTT.